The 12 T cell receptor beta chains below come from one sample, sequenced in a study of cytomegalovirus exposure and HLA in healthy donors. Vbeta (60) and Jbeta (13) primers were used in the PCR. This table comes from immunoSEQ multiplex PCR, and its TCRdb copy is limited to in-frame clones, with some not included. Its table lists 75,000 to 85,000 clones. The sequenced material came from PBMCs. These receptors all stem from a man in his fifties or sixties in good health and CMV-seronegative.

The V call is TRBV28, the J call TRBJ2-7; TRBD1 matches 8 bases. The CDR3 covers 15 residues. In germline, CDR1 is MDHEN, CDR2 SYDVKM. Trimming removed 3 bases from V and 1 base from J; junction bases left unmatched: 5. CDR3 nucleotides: TGTGCCAGCAGTTTTATCGGACAGGGATCCTACGAGCAGTACTTC. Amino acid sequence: CASSFIGQGSYEQYF.

CDR3 coding DNA: TGTGCCAGTAGTCTAGGGGGCCGCGATGGCTACACCTTC. Protein: CASSLGGRDGYTF. The V gene is TRBV19, the J gene TRBJ1-2; 7 bases are a match to TRBD1. CDR3 length equals 13 residues. V dropped 5 bases and J dropped 6; count of bases not matched to a gene: 6. CDR1 LNHDA and CDR2 SQIVND come from the germline V gene (reference sequence).

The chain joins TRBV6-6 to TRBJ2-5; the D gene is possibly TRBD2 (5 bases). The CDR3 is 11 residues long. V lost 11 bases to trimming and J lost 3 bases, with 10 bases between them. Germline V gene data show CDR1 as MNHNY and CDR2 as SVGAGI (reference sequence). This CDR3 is CAADSEETQYF. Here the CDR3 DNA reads TGTGCCGCGGACTCCGAAGAGACCCAGTACTTC.

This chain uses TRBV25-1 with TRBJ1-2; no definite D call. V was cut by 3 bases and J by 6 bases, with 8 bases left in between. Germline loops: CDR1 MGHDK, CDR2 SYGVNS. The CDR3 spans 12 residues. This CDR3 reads CASSEVRDGYTF. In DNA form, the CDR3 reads TGTGCCAGCAGTGAGGTCCGGGATGGCTACACCTTC.

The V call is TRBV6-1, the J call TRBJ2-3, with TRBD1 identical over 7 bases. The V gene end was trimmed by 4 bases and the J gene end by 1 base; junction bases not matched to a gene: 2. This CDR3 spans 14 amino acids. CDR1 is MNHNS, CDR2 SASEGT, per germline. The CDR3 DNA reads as TGTGCCAGCAGTGCCCAGGGGGGCACAGATACGCAGTATTTT. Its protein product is CASSAQGGTDTQYF.

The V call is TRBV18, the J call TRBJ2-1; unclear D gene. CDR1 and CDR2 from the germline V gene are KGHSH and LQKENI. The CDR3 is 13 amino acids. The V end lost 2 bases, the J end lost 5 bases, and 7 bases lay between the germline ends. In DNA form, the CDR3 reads TGTGCCAGCTCACCAAACATTGACAATGAGCAGTTCTTC. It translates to CASSPNIDNEQFF. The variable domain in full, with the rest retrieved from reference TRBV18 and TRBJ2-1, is NAGVMQNPRHLVRRRGQEARLRCSPMKGHSHVYWYRQLPEEGLKFMVYLQKENIIDESGMPKERFSAEFPKEGPSILRIQQVVRGDSAAYFCASSPNIDNEQFFGPGTRLTVL.

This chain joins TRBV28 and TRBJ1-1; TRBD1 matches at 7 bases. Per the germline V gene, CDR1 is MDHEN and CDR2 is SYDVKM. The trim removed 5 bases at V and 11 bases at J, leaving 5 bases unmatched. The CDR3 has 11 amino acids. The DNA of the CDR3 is TGTGCCAGCAGTCCAGACAGGGCCGCTTTCTTT. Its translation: CASSPDRAAFF. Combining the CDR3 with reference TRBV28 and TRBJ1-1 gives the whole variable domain DVKVTQSSRYLVKRTGEKVFLECVQDMDHENMFWYRQDPGLGLRLIYFSYDVKMKEKGDIPEGYSVSREKKERFSLILESASTNQTSMYLCASSPDRAAFFGQGTRLTVV.

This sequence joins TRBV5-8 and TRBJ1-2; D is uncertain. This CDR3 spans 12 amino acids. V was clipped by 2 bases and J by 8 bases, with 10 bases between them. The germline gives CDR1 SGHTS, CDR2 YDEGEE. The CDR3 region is CASSFGERGYTF. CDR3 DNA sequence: TGTGCCAGCAGCTTCGGGGAACGGGGCTACACCTTC. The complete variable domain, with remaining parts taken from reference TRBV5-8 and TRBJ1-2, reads EAGVTQSPTHLIKTRGQQATLRCSPISGHTSVYWYQQALGLGLQFLLWYDEGEERNRGNFPPRFSGRQFPNYSSELNVNALELEDSALYLCASSFGERGYTFGSGTRLTVV.

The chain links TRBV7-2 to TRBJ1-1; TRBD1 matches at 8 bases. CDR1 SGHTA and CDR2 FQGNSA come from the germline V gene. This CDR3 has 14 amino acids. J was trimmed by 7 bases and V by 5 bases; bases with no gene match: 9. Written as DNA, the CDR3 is TGTGCCAGCAGCCTATATGACAGGGGAGGTGAAGCTTTCTTT. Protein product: CASSLYDRGGEAFF.

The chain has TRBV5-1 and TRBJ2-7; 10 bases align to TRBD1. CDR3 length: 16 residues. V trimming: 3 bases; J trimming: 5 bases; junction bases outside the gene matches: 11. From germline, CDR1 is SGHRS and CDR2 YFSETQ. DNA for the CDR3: TGCGCCAGCAGCTACTCTACCTCGGGACAGGGGAACGAGCAGTACTTC. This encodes CASSYSTSGQGNEQYF.

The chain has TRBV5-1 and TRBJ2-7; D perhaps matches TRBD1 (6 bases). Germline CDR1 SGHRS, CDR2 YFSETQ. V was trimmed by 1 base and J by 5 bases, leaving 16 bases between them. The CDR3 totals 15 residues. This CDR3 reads CASSLITGNTDEQYF. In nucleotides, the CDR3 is TGCGCCAGCAGCTTGATAACAGGGAATACGGACGAGCAGTACTTC.

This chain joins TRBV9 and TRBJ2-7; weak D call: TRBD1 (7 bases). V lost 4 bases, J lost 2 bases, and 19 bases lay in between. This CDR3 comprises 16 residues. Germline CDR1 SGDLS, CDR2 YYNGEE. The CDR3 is CASSSPGGTEAYEQYF. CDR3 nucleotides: TGTGCCAGCAGCTCCCCTGGGGGGACAGAAGCCTACGAGCAGTACTTC.